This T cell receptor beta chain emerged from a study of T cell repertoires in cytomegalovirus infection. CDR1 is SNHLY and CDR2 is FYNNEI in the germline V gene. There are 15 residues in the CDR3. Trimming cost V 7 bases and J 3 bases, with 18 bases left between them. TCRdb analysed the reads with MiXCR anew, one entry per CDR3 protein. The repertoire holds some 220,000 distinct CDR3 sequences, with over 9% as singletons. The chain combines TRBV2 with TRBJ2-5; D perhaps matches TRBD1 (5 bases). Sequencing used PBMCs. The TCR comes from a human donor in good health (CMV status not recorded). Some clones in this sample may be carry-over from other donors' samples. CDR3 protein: CASTWGGTLEETQYF. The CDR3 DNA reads TGTGCCAGCACATGGGGCGGAACTCTGGAAGAGACCCAGTACTTC.